The next 3 T cell receptor beta chains were all read from a single sample in a study of shared clonotypes between healthy human individuals. Measured with immunoSEQ multiplex PCR; TCRdb has only the in-frame clones, and not every one. The sample yields fewer than 850,000 clones, around 90% seen once. Sequenced: memory CD8+ T cells from PBMCs. The subset: CD45RO+ cells pooled with CCR7-negative TemRA cells. The receptors originated from a man aged 18 to 29 in good health. Some clones in this sample may be carry-over from other donors' samples.

The chain uses TRBV6-5 and TRBJ2-7, with a weak D call TRBD2 (5 bases). CDR1 and CDR2 from the germline V gene are MNHEY and SVGAGI. This CDR3 spans 13 amino acids. V was trimmed by 7 bases and J by 3 bases, leaving 13 bases between them. The CDR3 DNA reads as TGTGCCAGCACCCCTAGCCCTAACTACGAGCAGTACTTC. Translating it yields CASTPSPNYEQYF.

The chain couples TRBV11-2 to TRBJ1-3, with D perhaps TRBD1 (5 bases). V was trimmed by 2 bases and J by 2 bases, leaving 16 bases between them. This CDR3 contains 17 residues. The germline V gene encodes CDR1 SGHAT and CDR2 FQNNGV. CDR3 in amino acids: CASSLTQGRNPGNTIYF. The CDR3 DNA follows: TGTGCCAGCAGCTTAACGCAGGGACGGAACCCTGGAAACACCATATATTTT.

This clone was seen a handful of times. The chain links TRBV4-1 to TRBJ1-1; TRBD1 matches at 9 bases. Losses at the gene ends were 2 bases for V and 5 bases for J; bases not matched to a gene: 9. CDR1 and CDR2 (germline): MGHRA, YSYEKL. The CDR3 totals 16 residues. The CDR3 region has the DNA TGCGCCAGCAGCCAAAAGCAACGGGACAGGGTAACTGAAGCTTTCTTT. It specifies CASSQKQRDRVTEAFF.